This entry lists 12 T cell receptor beta chains sequenced from one sample in a study of T cell clusters in autoimmune cytopenias. About 37,500 genome equivalents of blood DNA were amplified for TRB. One tube held mixed TRB-A and TRB-B primer pools for touch-down PCR. TCRdb re-called the multiplex PCR reads and catalogs CDR3 proteins one per entry, DNA excluded. Its listing shows thousands of distinct CDR3 sequences. The sample comprised peripheral blood. The receptors derive from a human donor with an autoimmune cytopenia or autoimmune hepatitis (not recorded which).

This sequence joins TRBV5-3 and TRBJ2-2; the TCRdb D gene call, TRBD2, has no DNA to confirm it. TRBV5-3 is an ORF, and what it does is uncertain. This CDR3 spans 19 amino acids. The CDR3 spells CARSLSMSWREPYTGELFF.

This chain connects TRBV2 to TRBJ2-2; TCRdb calls TRBD1, which cannot be checked without DNA. The CDR3 is 14 residues long. Germline V CDR1 and CDR2: SNHLY, FYNNEI. The CDR3 is CASSRQGDTGELFF.

This clonotype is deemed medium-sized (0.01 to 0.1%) by its frequency. The J gene is TRBJ1-5, the V gene TRBV19; TCRdb's D gene call, TRBD1, goes unchecked for lack of DNA. Per germline, CDR1 LNHDA and CDR2 SQIVND (reference sequence). This CDR3 comprises 17 residues. This CDR3 reads CASSILAQGGEVQPQHF.

The chain has TRBV27 and TRBJ1-1; TCRdb outputs TRBD1, but without DNA this stays unchecked. CDR1 MNHEY and CDR2 SMNVEV come from the germline V gene (reference sequence). CDR3 length equals 14 residues. CDR3 sequence: CASSRDRGNTEAFF.

This clonotype is deemed medium-sized by its frequency. The J gene is TRBJ2-2, the V gene TRBV27. This CDR3 is built from 13 residues. Germline assignment: CDR1 MNHEY and CDR2 SMNVEV (reference sequence). The CDR3 reads CASSPYLFGELFF.

The chain links TRBV14 to TRBJ2-1; the TRBD1 assignment by TCRdb is unverifiable without DNA. The germline V gene encodes CDR1 SGHDN and CDR2 FVKESK. The CDR3 sequence is 15 residues long. The CDR3 reads CASSPWGYDYNEQFF.

This clonotype is deemed medium-sized by its frequency. This chain uses TRBV12-3 or TRBV12-4 with TRBJ2-7. The CDR3 contains 14 residues. This CDR3 is CASRPAPNLYEQYF.

This clonotype is classed as medium-sized by frequency. The V call is TRBV6-5, the J call TRBJ2-2; there is no DNA to check the TCRdb D call of TRBD1. Per germline, CDR1 MNHEY and CDR2 SVGAGI. This CDR3 contains 14 residues. This CDR3 reads CASGGRPNTGELFF.

By frequency, this clonotype registers medium-sized. CDR3: CASNNNSYNEQFF. The chain recombines TRBV6-5 with TRBJ2-1. This CDR3 is 13 amino acids long. The germline V gene has CDR1 MNHEY and CDR2 SVGAGI.

This clonotype shows up as medium-sized (0.01 to 0.1%) by frequency. J is TRBJ2-6 and V is TRBV7-2. Germline CDR1 SGHTA, CDR2 FQGNSA. The CDR3 sequence is 17 residues long. CDR3 region: CASSVAGGYSGANVLTF.

The genes are TRBV12-3 or TRBV12-4 and TRBJ2-2; the D gene TCRdb calls, TRBD1, cannot be checked with no DNA. The CDR3 has 14 residues. The CDR3 sequence is CASSYVGGPGELFF.

This rearrangement joins TRBV10-3 to TRBJ1-1; TCRdb returns TRBD1, unconfirmable since there is no DNA. This CDR3 region has 13 residues. CDR1 and CDR2 from the germline V gene are ENHRY and SYGVKD. CDR3 sequence: CAISAGGDTEAFF.